Listed here are 21 T cell receptor beta chains from one sample, sequenced in a study of blood T cell repertoires in COVID-19. Produced via immunoSEQ multiplex PCR; TCRdb's table is partial and in-frame only. The table includes roughly 250,000 clones, around 89% detected once. The sample was peripheral blood. These receptors all come from a man in his sixties who had recovered from COVID-19.

This chain connects TRBV14 to TRBJ1-1, with D uncertain. The CDR3 has 14 residues. Germline-derived CDR1 and CDR2 are SGHDN and FVKESK. V was shortened by 4 bases and J by 6 bases, with 15 bases between the two germline ends. CDR3 nucleotide sequence: TGTGCCAGCAGCCCCTACTCTCGAAACGCTGAAGCTTTCTTT. Its protein product is CASSPYSRNAEAFF.

The chain has TRBV20-1 and TRBJ2-5, with 7 bases fitting TRBD1. This CDR3 spans 14 amino acids. J gave up 7 bases and V 3 bases, and 11 bases lay outside the gene matches. CDR1 and CDR2 (germline): DFQATT, SNEGSKA (reference sequence). The CDR3 DNA is TGCAGTGCTAGTTTGAGGTCGTCAGGGGGGACCCAGTACTTC. As protein: CSASLRSSGGTQYF.

This clone showed up just once. The V gene is TRBV18, the J gene TRBJ1-5; 8 bases align to TRBD1. The CDR3 runs to 15 residues. CDR1 and CDR2 from the germline V gene are KGHSH and LQKENI. J gave up 6 bases and V 3 bases, and 7 bases lay outside the gene matches. CDR3: CASSPSQGATQPQHF. CDR3 coding DNA: TGTGCCAGCTCACCGAGCCAGGGGGCGACTCAGCCCCAGCATTTT.

The chain links TRBV5-5 to TRBJ1-5; TRBD1 aligns across 9 bases. This CDR3 is built from 16 residues. Germline trimming cut 3 bases from V and 4 bases from J; bases unmatched to any gene: 8. Germline CDR1 reads SGHKS; CDR2 reads YYEKEE (reference sequence). The CDR3 coding sequence is TGTGCCAGCAGCTCCCGGACAGGGGAAAGGAATCAGCCCCAGCATTTT. Protein product: CASSSRTGERNQPQHF.

The rearrangement links TRBV21-1 to TRBJ2-2; TRBD1, the D gene given by the table, was not confirmed from the DNA. TRBV21-1 is noted as a pseudogene. CDR3 length: 16 residues. The CDR3, as DNA: TGTGCCAGCAGCATTGACAGTATGTTGAGGCCCGGGGAGCTGTTTTTT. Residues: CASSIDSMLRPGELFF.

The chain links TRBV28 to TRBJ2-7; TRBD2 is a possible D gene (6 bases). The CDR3 contains 15 residues. Trimming removed 6 bases at V and 2 bases at J, with 17 bases between. Germline V CDR1 and CDR2: MDHEN, SYDVKM. CDR3 sequence (DNA): TGTGCCAGCAGGGACGGGACTCGATCTCCCTACGAGCAGTACTTC. This encodes CASRDGTRSPYEQYF.

This clone appeared a single time. The rearrangement uses TRBV9 and TRBJ1-1; 7 nucleotides line up with TRBD1. V lost 5 bases and J lost 4; bases outside the gene matches: 11. Germline V gene sequence: CDR1 SGDLS, CDR2 YYNGEE. This CDR3 spans 15 amino acids. The CDR3, as DNA: TGTGCCAGCAGTAAAGCAGGGGGAACAGGCACTGAAGCTTTCTTT. Its protein product is CASSKAGGTGTEAFF.

The chain couples TRBV5-1 to TRBJ1-4; D call uncertain. The CDR3 has 13 residues. The V gene's germline CDR1 is SGHRS and CDR2 YFSETQ. V lost 6 bases to trimming and J lost 4 bases, with 10 bases between them. The CDR3 bases are TGCGCCAGCAAGTTACACGATAATGAAAAACTGTTTTTT. Encoded protein: CASKLHDNEKLFF.

A remark on this clone: The sample has other DNA sequences that encode this CDR3 too. CDR3: CAWSVQGQPQHF. The CDR3 bases are TGTGCCTGGAGTGTACAGGGACAGCCCCAGCATTTT. The chain carries TRBV30 and TRBJ1-5, with a weak D call TRBD1 (6 bases). This CDR3 region has 12 residues. In germline, CDR1 is GTSNPN, CDR2 SVGIG (reference sequence). Trimming stripped 0 bases from V and 7 bases from J, with 7 bases between.

V gene TRBV27 combines with J gene TRBJ1-1; maybe TRBD1 (6 bases). Trimming left V 4 bases short and J 1 base short, with 13 bases between. This CDR3 contains 15 residues. CDR1 and CDR2 from the germline V gene are MNHEY and SMNVEV (reference sequence). CDR3 coding DNA: TGTGCCAGCAGTTCTACGGGACAAACGAACACTGAAGCTTTCTTT. It yields the protein CASSSTGQTNTEAFF.

V usage is TRBV18 and J usage is TRBJ1-1; 8 positions match TRBD1. After removal of 3 bases from V and 4 bases from J, the junction contained 10 bases not matched to a gene. The CDR3 sequence is 16 residues long. Germline CDR1 KGHSH, CDR2 LQKENI. The CDR3 nucleotides are TGTGCCAGCTCACCGACCGACAGGGGAGGACTCACTGAAGCTTTCTTT. It translates to CASSPTDRGGLTEAFF.

The chain couples TRBV15 to TRBJ1-1, with D unresolved. Trimming shortened V by 6 bases and J by 0 bases, and 14 bases separated the two germline ends. The CDR3 consists of 15 residues. From germline, CDR1 is LNHNV and CDR2 YYDKDF (reference sequence). The CDR3, as DNA: TGTGCCACCAGTGGTGGCAGCGGGCTGAACACTGAAGCTTTCTTT. Translated, it gives CATSGGSGLNTEAFF.

This chain connects TRBV12-3 or TRBV12-4 to TRBJ2-1; tentative D call: TRBD1 (6 bases). The V end lost 6 bases, the J end lost 4 bases, and 10 bases lay between the germline ends. This CDR3 contains 13 residues. The CDR3 region has the DNA TGTGCCAGCAGGGGGGCAGCTTACAATGAGCAGTTCTTC. Translation: CASRGAAYNEQFF.

The CDR3 bases are TGTGCCAGTAGTATCGGGACTAGCGTACGCCTCACAGATACGCAGTATTTT. It encodes CASSIGTSVRLTDTQYF. The chain has TRBV19 and TRBJ2-3, with 10 bases that match TRBD2. The trim removed 3 bases at V and 2 bases at J, leaving 8 bases unmatched. Germline-derived CDR1 and CDR2 are LNHDA and SQIVND (reference sequence). The CDR3 runs 17 residues.

The CDR3 region has the DNA TGCGCCAGCAGCGAGGAGCGGGCCTTCGCTAATGAGCAGTTCTTC. Translating it yields CASSEERAFANEQFF. The rearrangement joins TRBV5-1 to TRBJ2-1; D is perhaps TRBD2 (6 bases). Trimming shortened V by 4 bases and J by 7 bases, and 18 bases separated the two germline ends. The CDR3 has 15 amino acids. Germline V CDR1 and CDR2: SGHRS, YFSETQ.

This chain links TRBV5-6 with TRBJ2-2; the match to TRBD1 covers 7 bases. Per the germline V gene, CDR1 is SGHDT and CDR2 is YYEEEE. The CDR3 covers 14 residues. V shed 4 bases, J shed 7 bases, and the junction held 7 bases outside the gene matches. The CDR3 bases are TGTGCCAGCAGCCTGACAGGGTTTTACGGGGAGCTGTTTTTT. It codes for CASSLTGFYGELFF.

The V call is TRBV6-1, the J call TRBJ1-1, with D perhaps TRBD1 (6 bases). The CDR3 extends over 16 amino acids. CDR1 is MNHNS and CDR2 is SASEGT in the germline V gene. V was clipped by 4 bases and J by 0 bases, with 15 bases between them. As DNA, the CDR3 is TGTGCCAGCAGTGGAGCTGGGGGCAGTTTGAACACTGAAGCTTTCTTT. Amino acids: CASSGAGGSLNTEAFF.

The V gene is TRBV5-6, the J gene TRBJ2-6, with TRBD1 matching 8 bases. Germline values: CDR1 SGHDT, CDR2 YYEEEE. This CDR3 is built from 15 residues. The V segment lost 5 bases and the J segment 1 base; nucleotides outside the gene matches: 2. CDR3 region: CASRQGASGANVLTF. For the CDR3, the DNA is TGTGCCAGCAGGCAGGGGGCGTCTGGGGCCAACGTCCTGACTTTC.

This chain connects TRBV19 to TRBJ1-6, with 7 bases matching TRBD1. Trimming cost V 6 bases and J 7 bases; bases outside gene matches: 9. Germline loops: CDR1 LNHDA, CDR2 SQIVND (reference sequence). The CDR3 covers 15 residues. The CDR3, as DNA: TGTGCCAGTAGAAGTGCCGGGACAGTAAATTCACCCCTCCACTTT. This translates into CASRSAGTVNSPLHF.

For the CDR3, the DNA is TGTGCCAGCATGAGGGAGGAGTCGAACACCGGGGAGCTGTTTTTT. Encoded protein: CASMREESNTGELFF. V is TRBV2 and J is TRBJ2-2; possible D gene TRBD2, 6 bases. The CDR3 totals 15 residues. The germline gives CDR1 SNHLY, CDR2 FYNNEI. Trimming removed 7 bases from V and 0 bases from J, with 12 bases in between.

The gene calls are TRBV12-3 or TRBV12-4 and TRBJ1-2, with D perhaps TRBD1 (5 bases). V was clipped by 5 bases and J by 3 bases, with 10 bases between them. This CDR3 comprises 13 residues. CDR3 coding DNA: TGTGCCAGCAGTCTCGACAGATACTATGGCTACACCTTC. Translating gives CASSLDRYYGYTF.